The next 2 T cell receptor beta chains were all read from a single sample in a study of OX40 agonist ivuxolimab in advanced cancers. Libraries were prepared by immunoSEQ multiplex PCR; TCRdb keeps only in-frame clonotypes and omits some of them. Of 30,000 to 45,000 clones in the sample, approximately 84% were seen once. The sequences come from CD4+ or CD8+ T cells sorted from blood, collected in a trial of the OX40 agonist ivuxolimab. These receptors all stem from an adult with an advanced solid tumor such as melanoma, head and neck, liver or kidney cancer.

This chain uses TRBV4-3 with TRBJ2-5, with 11 positions matching TRBD2. There are 16 residues in the CDR3. Per germline, CDR1 LGHNA and CDR2 YSLEER. J was trimmed by 5 bases and V by 3 bases; bases with no gene match: 8. The chain's CDR3 is CASSHYSGGGAETQYF. As DNA, the CDR3 is TGCGCCAGCAGCCACTATAGCGGGGGGGGAGCGGAGACCCAGTACTTC.

The chain joins TRBV7-8 to TRBJ2-3, with D unclear. CDR1 and CDR2 (germline): SGHVS, FQNEAQ. The ends were cut back, 4 bases at V and 0 bases at J, with 14 bases in the middle. The CDR3 length is 16 residues. CDR3 protein: CASSWAVAASTDTQYF. CDR3 DNA: TGTGCCAGCAGCTGGGCTGTAGCAGCTAGCACAGATACGCAGTATTTT. Drawing the rest from reference TRBV7-8 and TRBJ2-3, the complete variable domain is GAGVSQSPRYKVAKRGQDVALRCDPISGHVSLFWYQQALGQGPEFLTYFQNEAQLDKSGLPSDRFFAERPEGSVSTLKIQRTQQEDSAVYLCASSWAVAASTDTQYFGPGTRLTVL.